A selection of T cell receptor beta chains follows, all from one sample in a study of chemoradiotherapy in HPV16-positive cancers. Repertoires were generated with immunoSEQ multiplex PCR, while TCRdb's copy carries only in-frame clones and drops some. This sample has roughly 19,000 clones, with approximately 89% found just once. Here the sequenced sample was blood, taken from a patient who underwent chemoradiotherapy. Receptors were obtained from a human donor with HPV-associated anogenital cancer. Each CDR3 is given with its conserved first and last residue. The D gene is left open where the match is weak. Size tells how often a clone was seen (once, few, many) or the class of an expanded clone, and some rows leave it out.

cdr3_aa: CASSDRLADQETQYF
cdr3_nt: TGTGCCAGCAGTGATCGACTAGCGGACCAAGAGACCCAGTACTTC
j_call: TRBJ2-5
clone_size: NA
d_call: TRBD2
v_call: TRBV28

cdr3_aa: CASSYSSFVWGSEAFF
cdr3_nt: TGTGCCAGCAGTTACTCGTCCTTTGTCTGGGGGTCTGAAGCTTTCTTT
j_call: TRBJ1-1
clone_size: NA
d_call: NA
v_call: TRBV6-5

cdr3_aa: CASSLLGTEAFF
cdr3_nt: TGTGCCAGCAGCCTCTTGGGTACTGAAGCTTTCTTT
j_call: TRBJ1-1
clone_size: NA
d_call: NA
v_call: TRBV28

cdr3_aa: CASSQDRGRMQPQHF
cdr3_nt: TGCGCCAGCAGTCAGGACAGGGGGCGCATGCAGCCCCAGCATTTT
j_call: TRBJ1-5
clone_size: NA
d_call: TRBD1
v_call: TRBV23-1

cdr3_aa: CASSFLTAGQETQYF
cdr3_nt: TGTGCCAGCAGCTTTTTAACAGCAGGGCAAGAGACCCAGTACTTC
j_call: TRBJ2-5
clone_size: NA
d_call: NA
v_call: TRBV7-7

cdr3_aa: CASSRTSGGHNEQFF
cdr3_nt: TGTGCTAGCAGCCGGACTAGCGGGGGGCACAATGAGCAGTTCTTC
j_call: TRBJ2-1
clone_size: NA
d_call: TRBD2
v_call: TRBV7-7

cdr3_aa: CASSPGVLQAATEAFF
cdr3_nt: TGTGCCAGCTCACCAGGAGTTTTACAGGCGGCCACTGAAGCTTTCTTT
j_call: TRBJ1-1
clone_size: once
d_call: NA
v_call: TRBV18

cdr3_aa: CASSELQGYTEAFF
cdr3_nt: TGCGCCAGCAGTGAGTTACAGGGCTACACTGAAGCTTTCTTT
j_call: TRBJ1-1
clone_size: once
d_call: NA
v_call: TRBV10-2

cdr3_aa: CSVESPGGFEGYTF
cdr3_nt: TGCAGCGTTGAATCTCCAGGGGGCTTCGAAGGCTACACCTTC
j_call: TRBJ1-2
clone_size: NA
d_call: TRBD1
v_call: TRBV29-1

cdr3_aa: CASSPTGGLETQYF
cdr3_nt: TGCGCCAGCAGCCCTACAGGGGGCCTGGAGACCCAGTACTTC
j_call: TRBJ2-5
clone_size: NA
d_call: TRBD1
v_call: TRBV5-1

cdr3_aa: CASSLGGVAGNTEAFF
cdr3_nt: TGTGCCAGCAGCTTGGGGGGGGTGGCGGGGAACACTGAAGCTTTCTTT
j_call: TRBJ1-1
clone_size: NA
d_call: NA
v_call: TRBV5-4

cdr3_aa: CATAGQRGTYGYTF
cdr3_nt: TGTGCCACCGCAGGGCAACGGGGGACGTATGGCTACACCTTC
j_call: TRBJ1-2
clone_size: few
d_call: NA
v_call: TRBV19

cdr3_aa: CASSTRLGGPTGELFF
cdr3_nt: TGTGCCAGCAGCACCCGTTTGGGAGGGCCCACCGGGGAGCTGTTTTTT
j_call: TRBJ2-2
clone_size: NA
d_call: TRBD2
v_call: TRBV7-3

cdr3_aa: CASSIQGAGQPQHF
cdr3_nt: TGTGCCAGTAGTATACAGGGGGCGGGCCAGCCCCAGCATTTT
j_call: TRBJ1-5
clone_size: NA
d_call: TRBD1
v_call: TRBV19

cdr3_aa: CASSGGSQETQYF
cdr3_nt: TGTGCCAGCAGCGGAGGGAGCCAAGAGACCCAGTACTTC
j_call: TRBJ2-5
clone_size: NA
d_call: NA
v_call: TRBV9

cdr3_aa: CSARGISYEQYF
cdr3_nt: TGCAGCGCCCGGGGGATCTCCTACGAGCAGTACTTC
j_call: TRBJ2-7
clone_size: NA
d_call: NA
v_call: TRBV29-1

cdr3_aa: CASSYKAGAHEQYF
cdr3_nt: TGTGCCAGCTCGTACAAAGCCGGGGCCCACGAGCAGTACTTC
j_call: TRBJ2-7
clone_size: NA
d_call: NA
v_call: TRBV18

cdr3_aa: CASRDRGSKQANTGELFF
cdr3_nt: TGTGCCAGTAGGGACAGGGGCTCGAAGCAGGCAAACACCGGGGAGCTGTTTTTT
j_call: TRBJ2-2
clone_size: NA
d_call: TRBD1
v_call: TRBV19

cdr3_aa: CASSPDRGYQPQHF
cdr3_nt: TGTGCCAGCAGCCCAGACAGGGGATATCAGCCCCAGCATTTT
j_call: TRBJ1-5
clone_size: NA
d_call: TRBD1
v_call: TRBV7-2

cdr3_aa: CASSLGVTAGELFF
cdr3_nt: TGTGCCAGCAGCCTAGGGGTGACGGCGGGGGAGCTGTTTTTT
j_call: TRBJ2-2
clone_size: NA
d_call: NA
v_call: TRBV7-2

cdr3_aa: CASSVVVGLAYGDTQYF
cdr3_nt: TGTGCCAGCAGCGTAGTAGTGGGGTTGGCCTACGGGGATACGCAGTATTTT
j_call: TRBJ2-3
clone_size: NA
d_call: NA
v_call: TRBV9

cdr3_aa: CASSTNVGLQTGELFF
cdr3_nt: TGTGCCAGTAGCACTAACGTTGGGCTACAAACCGGGGAGCTGTTTTTT
j_call: TRBJ2-2
clone_size: NA
d_call: NA
v_call: TRBV19